This T cell receptor (beta chain) was captured in a study of cytomegalovirus exposure and HLA in healthy donors. A note on this clone: Its antigen is not known.

The PCR employed 60 Vbeta primers together with 13 Jbeta primers. Generated by immunoSEQ multiplex PCR, the TCRdb table keeps only in-frame clones and is missing some. The sample has around 170,000 clones; about 78% are singletons. Notes on the study in general: Analyzed later, association rates of TCRs varied across HLA loci, with DRB1 most and HLA-C fewest. Immune exposure data for these donors was limited to CMV serostatus. Later on, a genetic analysis was performed. It linked a missense variant in DCLRE1C with V- and J-gene trimming of TCR beta. Follow-up analysis seemed to connect common viral pathogens with several of the most significant clusters identified.

What was sequenced was PBMCs. The receptor's source is a man aged 40-55 years in good health and CMV-seronegative.

CDR3 bases: TGTGCCAGCAGTTTGGGGGGGGCCGGGGAGCTGTTTTTT. This gives the protein CASSLGGAGELFF. The V and J genes are TRBV27 and TRBJ2-2; TRBD2 aligns across 7 bases. CDR1 is MNHEY and CDR2 is SMNVEV in the germline V gene (reference sequence). V was pared by 3 bases and J by 6 bases, with 1 base of the junction left unmatched. The CDR3 consists of 13 residues.